This TCR beta chain was retrieved from a study of T cell repertoires in cytomegalovirus infection. Study observations and caveats: The study found HLA-C-restricted CMV-specific TCR beta clonotypes dominating the ex vivo response. Based on cumulative public TCR beta family frequency, carriers of CMV plus the relevant HLA were identified.

MiXCR, applied by TCRdb to the reads, yields one record per CDR3 protein. The repertoire holds roughly 140,000 distinct CDR3 sequences, with about 20% as singletons. As concerns this clonotype: What it binds is unknown.

Material: PBMCs. This clonotype originated in a human donor in good health (CMV status not recorded). Some clones in this sample may be carry-over from other donors' samples.

In DNA form, the CDR3 reads TGTGCCAGCAACGACGACAGAACGTACGAGCAGTACTTC. Its protein is CASNDDRTYEQYF. The V call is TRBV12-3 or TRBV12-4, the J call TRBJ2-7, with D possibly TRBD1 on 5 matching bases. There are 13 residues in the CDR3. Trimming left V 7 bases short and J 4 bases short, with 14 bases between.